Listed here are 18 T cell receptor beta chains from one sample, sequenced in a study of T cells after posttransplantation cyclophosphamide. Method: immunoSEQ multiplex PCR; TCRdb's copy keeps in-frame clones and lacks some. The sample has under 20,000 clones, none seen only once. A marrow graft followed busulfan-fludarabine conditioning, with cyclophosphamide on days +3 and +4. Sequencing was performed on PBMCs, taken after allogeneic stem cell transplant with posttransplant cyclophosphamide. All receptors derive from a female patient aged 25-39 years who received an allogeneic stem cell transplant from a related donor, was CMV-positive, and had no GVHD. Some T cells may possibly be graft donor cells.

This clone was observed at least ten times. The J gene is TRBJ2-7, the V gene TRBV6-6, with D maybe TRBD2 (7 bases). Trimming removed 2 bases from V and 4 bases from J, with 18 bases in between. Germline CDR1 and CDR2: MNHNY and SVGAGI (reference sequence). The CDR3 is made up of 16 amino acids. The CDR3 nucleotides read TGTGCCAGCAGTTACGGGGGCCAAGCGGGACGGTACGAGCAGTACTTC. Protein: CASSYGGQAGRYEQYF.

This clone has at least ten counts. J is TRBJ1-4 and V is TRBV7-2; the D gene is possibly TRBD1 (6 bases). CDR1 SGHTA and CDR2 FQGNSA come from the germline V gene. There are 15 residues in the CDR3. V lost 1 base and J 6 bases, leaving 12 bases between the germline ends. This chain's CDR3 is CASSLVGGADEKLFF. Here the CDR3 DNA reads TGTGCCAGCAGCTTAGTTGGGGGCGCGGATGAAAAACTGTTTTTT.

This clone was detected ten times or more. The CDR3 nucleotides are TGTGCCAGCAGTGAACCCTGGGGGACAGGCGCCAAGCGGACCCAGTACTTC. It specifies CASSEPWGTGAKRTQYF. The chain couples TRBV6-1 to TRBJ2-5, with 8 bases matching TRBD1. Looked up from germline, CDR1 is MNHNS and CDR2 is SASEGT. Trimming cost V 2 bases and J 7 bases; bases outside gene matches: 15. The CDR3 runs 17 residues.

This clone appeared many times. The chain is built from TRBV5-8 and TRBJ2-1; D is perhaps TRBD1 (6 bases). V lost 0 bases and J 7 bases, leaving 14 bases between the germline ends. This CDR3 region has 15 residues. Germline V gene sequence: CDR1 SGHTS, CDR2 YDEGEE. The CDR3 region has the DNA TGTGCCAGCAGCTTGGGAACTATACAGGGAAATGAGCAGTTCTTC. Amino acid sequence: CASSLGTIQGNEQFF.

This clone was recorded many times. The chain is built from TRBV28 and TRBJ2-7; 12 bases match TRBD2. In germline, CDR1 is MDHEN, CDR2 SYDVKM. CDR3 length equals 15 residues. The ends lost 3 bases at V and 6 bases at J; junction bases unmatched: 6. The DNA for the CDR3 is TGTGCCAGCAGTTTGCCCGGACTAGCGGGATTCGAGCAGTACTTC. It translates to CASSLPGLAGFEQYF.

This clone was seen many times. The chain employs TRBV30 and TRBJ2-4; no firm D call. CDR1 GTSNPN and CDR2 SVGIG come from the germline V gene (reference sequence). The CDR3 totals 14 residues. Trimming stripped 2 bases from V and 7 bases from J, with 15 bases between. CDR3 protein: CAWSWYFSRNIQYF. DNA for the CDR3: TGTGCCTGGAGTTGGTATTTCTCGAGGAACATTCAGTACTTC.

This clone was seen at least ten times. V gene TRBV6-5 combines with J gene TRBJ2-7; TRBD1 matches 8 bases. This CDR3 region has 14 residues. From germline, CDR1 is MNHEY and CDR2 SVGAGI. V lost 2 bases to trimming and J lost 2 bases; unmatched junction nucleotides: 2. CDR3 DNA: TGTGCCAGCAGTTACGGGACAGGTGCCTACGAGCAGTACTTC. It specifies CASSYGTGAYEQYF.

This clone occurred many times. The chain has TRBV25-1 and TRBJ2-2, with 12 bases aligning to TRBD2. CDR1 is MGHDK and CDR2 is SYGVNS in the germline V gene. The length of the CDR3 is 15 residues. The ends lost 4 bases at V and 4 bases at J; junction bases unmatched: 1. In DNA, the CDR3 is TGTGCCAGCAGTGGACTAGCGGGGGTCACCGGGGAGCTGTTTTTT. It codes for CASSGLAGVTGELFF.

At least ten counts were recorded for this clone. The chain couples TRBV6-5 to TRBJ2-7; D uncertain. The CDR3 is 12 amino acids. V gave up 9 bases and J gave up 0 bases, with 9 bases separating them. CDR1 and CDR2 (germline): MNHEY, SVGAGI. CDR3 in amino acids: CASGWSSYEQYF. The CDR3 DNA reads TGTGCCAGTGGCTGGAGCTCCTACGAGCAGTACTTC.

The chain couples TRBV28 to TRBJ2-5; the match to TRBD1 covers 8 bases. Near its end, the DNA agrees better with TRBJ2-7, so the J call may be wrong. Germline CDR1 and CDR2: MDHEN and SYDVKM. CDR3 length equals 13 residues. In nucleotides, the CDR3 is TGTGCCAGCAGTGCGGGACAGGACTACGAGCAGTACTTC. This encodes CASSAGQDYEQYF.

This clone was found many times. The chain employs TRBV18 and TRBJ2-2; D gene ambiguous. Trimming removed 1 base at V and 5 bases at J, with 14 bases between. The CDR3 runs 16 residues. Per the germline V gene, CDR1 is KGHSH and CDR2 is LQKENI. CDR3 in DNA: TGTGCCAGCTCACCACTCTACCAGCGACCAACCGGGGAGCTGTTTTTT. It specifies CASSPLYQRPTGELFF.

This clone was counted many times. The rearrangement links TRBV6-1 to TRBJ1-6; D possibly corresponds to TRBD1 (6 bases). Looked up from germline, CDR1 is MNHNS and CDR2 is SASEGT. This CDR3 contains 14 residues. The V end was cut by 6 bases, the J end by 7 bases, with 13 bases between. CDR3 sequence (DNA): TGTGCCAGCAGACAGGGTCTAAAGAATTCACCCCTCCACTTT. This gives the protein CASRQGLKNSPLHF.

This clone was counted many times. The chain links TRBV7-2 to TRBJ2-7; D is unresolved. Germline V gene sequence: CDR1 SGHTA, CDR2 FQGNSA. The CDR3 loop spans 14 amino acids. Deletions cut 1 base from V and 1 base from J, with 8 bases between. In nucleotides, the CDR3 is TGTGCCAGCAGCTTAGGGGCAACTTCCTACGAGCAGTACTTC. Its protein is CASSLGATSYEQYF.

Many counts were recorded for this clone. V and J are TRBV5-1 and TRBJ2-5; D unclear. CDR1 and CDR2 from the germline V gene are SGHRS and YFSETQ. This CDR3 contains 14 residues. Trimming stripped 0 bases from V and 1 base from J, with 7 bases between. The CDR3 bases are TGCGCCAGCAGCTTGGGAGGTCTCCAAGAGACCCAGTACTTC. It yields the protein CASSLGGLQETQYF.

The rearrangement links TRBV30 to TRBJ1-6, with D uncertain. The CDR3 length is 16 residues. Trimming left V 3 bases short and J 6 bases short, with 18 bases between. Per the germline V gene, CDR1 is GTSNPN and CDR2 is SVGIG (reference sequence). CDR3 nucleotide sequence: TGTGCCTGGAGCAAGTACAGTATTAATACTAATTCACCCCTCCACTTT. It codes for CAWSKYSINTNSPLHF.

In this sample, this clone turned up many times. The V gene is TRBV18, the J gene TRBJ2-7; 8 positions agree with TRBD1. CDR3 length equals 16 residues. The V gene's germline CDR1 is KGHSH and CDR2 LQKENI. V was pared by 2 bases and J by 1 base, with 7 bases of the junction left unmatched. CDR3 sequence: CASSPSSGQGSYEQYF. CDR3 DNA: TGTGCCAGCTCACCATCCTCAGGACAGGGATCCTACGAGCAGTACTTC.

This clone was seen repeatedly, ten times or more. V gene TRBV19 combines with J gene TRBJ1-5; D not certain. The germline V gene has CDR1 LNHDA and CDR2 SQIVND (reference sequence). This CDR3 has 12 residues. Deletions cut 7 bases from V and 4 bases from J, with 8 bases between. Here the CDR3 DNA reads TGTGCCAGTAAGAGGCTGAATCAGCCCCAGCATTTT. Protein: CASKRLNQPQHF.

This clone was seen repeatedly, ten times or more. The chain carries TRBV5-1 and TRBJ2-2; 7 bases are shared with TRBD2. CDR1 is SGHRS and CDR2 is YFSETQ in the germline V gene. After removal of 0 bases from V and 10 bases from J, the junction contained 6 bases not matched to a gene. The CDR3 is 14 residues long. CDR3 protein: CASSLASGKVELFF. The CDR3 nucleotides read TGCGCCAGCAGCTTGGCCAGCGGGAAAGTGGAGCTGTTTTTT. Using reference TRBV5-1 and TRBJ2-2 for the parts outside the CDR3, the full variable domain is KAGVTQTPRYLIKTRGQQVTLSCSPISGHRSVSWYQQTPGQGLQFLFEYFSETQRNKGNFPGRFSGRQFSNSRSEMNVSTLELGDSALYLCASSLASGKVELFFGEGSRLTVL.